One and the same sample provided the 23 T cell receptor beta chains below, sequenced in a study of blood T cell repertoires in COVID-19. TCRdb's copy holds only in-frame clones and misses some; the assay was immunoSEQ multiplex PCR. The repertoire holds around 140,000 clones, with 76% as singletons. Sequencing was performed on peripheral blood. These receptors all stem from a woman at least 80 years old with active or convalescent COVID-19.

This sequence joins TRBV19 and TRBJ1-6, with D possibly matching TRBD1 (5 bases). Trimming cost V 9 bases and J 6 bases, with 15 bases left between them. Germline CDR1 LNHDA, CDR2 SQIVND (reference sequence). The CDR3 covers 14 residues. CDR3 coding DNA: TGTGCCAGCCTTGACGGGGGTTTTAATTCACCCCTCCACTTT. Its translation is CASLDGGFNSPLHF.

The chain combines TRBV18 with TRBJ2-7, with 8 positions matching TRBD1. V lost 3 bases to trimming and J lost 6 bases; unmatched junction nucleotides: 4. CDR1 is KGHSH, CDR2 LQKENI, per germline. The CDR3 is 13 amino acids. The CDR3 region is CASSPTGVGEQYF. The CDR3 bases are TGTGCCAGCTCACCGACAGGGGTCGGCGAGCAGTACTTC.

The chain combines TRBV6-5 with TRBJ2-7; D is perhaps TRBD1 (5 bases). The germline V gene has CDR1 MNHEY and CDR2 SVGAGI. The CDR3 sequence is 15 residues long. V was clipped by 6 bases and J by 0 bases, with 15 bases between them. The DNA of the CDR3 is TGTGCCAGCAGATCTAAAAGGGGTAGCTCCTACGAGCAGTACTTC. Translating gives CASRSKRGSSYEQYF.

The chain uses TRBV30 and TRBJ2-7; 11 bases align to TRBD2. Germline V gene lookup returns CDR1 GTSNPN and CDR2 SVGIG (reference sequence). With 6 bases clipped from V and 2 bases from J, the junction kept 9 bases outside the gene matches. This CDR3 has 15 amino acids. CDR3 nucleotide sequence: TGTGCCTGCCTGCCCGGGACTAGCGGCACCTACGAGCAGTACTTC. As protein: CACLPGTSGTYEQYF.

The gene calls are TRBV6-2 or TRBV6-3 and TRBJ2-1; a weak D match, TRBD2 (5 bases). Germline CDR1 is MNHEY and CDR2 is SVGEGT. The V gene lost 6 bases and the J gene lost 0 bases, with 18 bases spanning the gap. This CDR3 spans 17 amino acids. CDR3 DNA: TGTGCCAGCAGCTCGGGGAAGTTAGGCAGCTCCTACAATGAGCAGTTCTTC. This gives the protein CASSSGKLGSSYNEQFF.

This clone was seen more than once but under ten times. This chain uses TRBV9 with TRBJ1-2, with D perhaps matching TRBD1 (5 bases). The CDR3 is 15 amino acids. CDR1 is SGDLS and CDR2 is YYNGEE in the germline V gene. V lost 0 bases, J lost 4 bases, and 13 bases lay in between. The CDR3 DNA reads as TGTGCCAGCAGCGTAGCCCAGGGCTCCAGCTATGGCTACACCTTC. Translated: CASSVAQGSSYGYTF.

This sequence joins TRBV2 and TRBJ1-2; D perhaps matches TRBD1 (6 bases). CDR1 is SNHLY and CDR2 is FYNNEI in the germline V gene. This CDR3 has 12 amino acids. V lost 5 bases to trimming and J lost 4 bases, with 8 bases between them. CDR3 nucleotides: TGTGCCAGCAGTCCACAGGGCTATGGCTACACCTTC. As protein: CASSPQGYGYTF.

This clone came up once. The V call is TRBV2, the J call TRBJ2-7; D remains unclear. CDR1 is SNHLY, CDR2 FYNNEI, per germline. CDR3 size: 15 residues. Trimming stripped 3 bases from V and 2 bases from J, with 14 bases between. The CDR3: CASSDGFSVTYEQYF. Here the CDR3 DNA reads TGTGCCAGCAGTGATGGTTTCTCGGTAACCTACGAGCAGTACTTC.

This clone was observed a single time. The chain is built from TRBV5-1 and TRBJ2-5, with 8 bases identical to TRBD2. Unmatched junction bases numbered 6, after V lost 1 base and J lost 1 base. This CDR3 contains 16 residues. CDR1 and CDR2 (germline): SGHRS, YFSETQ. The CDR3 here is CASSLPTGTSQETQYF. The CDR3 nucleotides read TGCGCCAGCAGCTTGCCAACCGGGACTAGCCAAGAGACCCAGTACTTC.

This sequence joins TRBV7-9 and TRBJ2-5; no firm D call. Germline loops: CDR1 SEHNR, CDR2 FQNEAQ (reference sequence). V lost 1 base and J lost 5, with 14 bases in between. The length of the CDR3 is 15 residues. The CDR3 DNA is TGTGCCAGCAGCTTAGGAGGTCTAGTAGGCGAGACCCAGTACTTC. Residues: CASSLGGLVGETQYF.

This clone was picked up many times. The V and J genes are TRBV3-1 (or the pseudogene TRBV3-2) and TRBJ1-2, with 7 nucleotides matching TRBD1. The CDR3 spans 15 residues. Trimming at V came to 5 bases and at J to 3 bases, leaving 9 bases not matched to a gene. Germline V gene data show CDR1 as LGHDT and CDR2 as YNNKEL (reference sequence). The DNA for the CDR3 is TGTGCCAGCAGCGACCGGGACAGCACCCACTATGGCTACACCTTC. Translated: CASSDRDSTHYGYTF.

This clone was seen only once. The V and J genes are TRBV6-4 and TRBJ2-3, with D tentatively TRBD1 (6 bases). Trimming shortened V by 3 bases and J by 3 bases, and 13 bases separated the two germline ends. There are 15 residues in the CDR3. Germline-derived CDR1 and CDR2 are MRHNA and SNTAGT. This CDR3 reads CASSDGGATTDTQYF. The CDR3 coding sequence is TGTGCCAGCAGTGATGGGGGCGCAACGACAGATACGCAGTATTTT.

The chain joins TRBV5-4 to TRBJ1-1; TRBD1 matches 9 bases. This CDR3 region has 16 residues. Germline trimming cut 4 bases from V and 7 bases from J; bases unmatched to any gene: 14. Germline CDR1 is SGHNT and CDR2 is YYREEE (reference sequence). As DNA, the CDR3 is TGTGCCAGCAGCAAAGGACAGGGGCAAAACATTAATGAAGCTTTCTTT. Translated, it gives CASSKGQGQNINEAFF.

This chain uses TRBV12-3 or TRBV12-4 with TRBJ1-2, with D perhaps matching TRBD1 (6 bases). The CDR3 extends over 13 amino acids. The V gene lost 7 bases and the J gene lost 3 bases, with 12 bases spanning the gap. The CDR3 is CASTRTAYYGYTF. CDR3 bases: TGTGCCAGCACCCGGACAGCTTACTATGGCTACACCTTC.

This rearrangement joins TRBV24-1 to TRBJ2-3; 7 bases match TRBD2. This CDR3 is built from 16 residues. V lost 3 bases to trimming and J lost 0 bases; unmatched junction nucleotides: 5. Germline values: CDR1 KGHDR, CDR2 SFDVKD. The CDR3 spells CATSDGDYTSTDTQYF. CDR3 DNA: TGTGCCACCAGTGATGGGGACTACACTAGCACAGATACGCAGTATTTT.

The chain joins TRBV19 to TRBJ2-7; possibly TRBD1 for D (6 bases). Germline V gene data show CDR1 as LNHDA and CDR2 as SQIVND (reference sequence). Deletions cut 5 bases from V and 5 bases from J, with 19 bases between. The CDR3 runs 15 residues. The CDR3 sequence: CASSPTGLKFHEQYF. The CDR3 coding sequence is TGTGCCAGTAGTCCGACAGGCCTCAAGTTCCACGAGCAGTACTTC.

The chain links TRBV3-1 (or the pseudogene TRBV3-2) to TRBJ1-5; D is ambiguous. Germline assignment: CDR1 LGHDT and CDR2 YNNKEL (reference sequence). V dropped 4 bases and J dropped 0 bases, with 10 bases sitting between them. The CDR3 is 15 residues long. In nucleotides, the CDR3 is TGTGCCAGCAGCCGGGCTGTTTTTAGCAATCAGCCCCAGCATTTT. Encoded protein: CASSRAVFSNQPQHF.

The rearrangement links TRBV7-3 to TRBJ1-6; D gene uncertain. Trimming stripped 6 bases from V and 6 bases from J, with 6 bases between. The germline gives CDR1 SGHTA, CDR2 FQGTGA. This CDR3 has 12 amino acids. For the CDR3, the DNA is TGTGCCAGCAGTACGGGTAATTCACCCCTCCACTTT. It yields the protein CASSTGNSPLHF. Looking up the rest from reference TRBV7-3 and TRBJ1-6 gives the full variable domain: GAGVSQTPSNKVTEKGKYVELRCDPISGHTALYWYRQSLGQGPEFLIYFQGTGAADDSGLPNDRFFAVRPEGSVSTLKIQRTERGDSAVYLCASSTGNSPLHFGNGTRLTVT.

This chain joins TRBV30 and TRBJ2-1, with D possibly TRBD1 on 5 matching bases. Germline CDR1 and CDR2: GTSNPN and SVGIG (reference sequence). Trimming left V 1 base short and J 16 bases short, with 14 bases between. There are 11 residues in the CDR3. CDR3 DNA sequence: TGTGCCTGGAGTGGCGCCAGGGTGTATTTCTTC. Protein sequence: CAWSGARVYFF.

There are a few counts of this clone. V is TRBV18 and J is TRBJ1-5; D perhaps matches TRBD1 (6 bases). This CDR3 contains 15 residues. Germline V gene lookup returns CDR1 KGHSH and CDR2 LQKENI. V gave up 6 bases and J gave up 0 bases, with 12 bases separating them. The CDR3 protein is CASSQQGNSNQPQHF. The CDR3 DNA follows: TGTGCCAGCTCCCAACAGGGTAATAGCAATCAGCCCCAGCATTTT.

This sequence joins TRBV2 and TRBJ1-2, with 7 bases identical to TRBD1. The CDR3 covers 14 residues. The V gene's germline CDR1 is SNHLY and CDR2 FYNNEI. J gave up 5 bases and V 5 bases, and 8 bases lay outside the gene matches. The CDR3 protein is CASSSDREAYGYTF. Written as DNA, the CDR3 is TGTGCCAGCAGTTCCGACAGGGAAGCTTATGGCTACACCTTC.

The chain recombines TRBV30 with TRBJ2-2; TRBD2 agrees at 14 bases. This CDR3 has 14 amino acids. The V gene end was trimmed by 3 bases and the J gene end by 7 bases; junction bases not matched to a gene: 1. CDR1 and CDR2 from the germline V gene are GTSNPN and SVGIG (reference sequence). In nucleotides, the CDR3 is TGTGCCTGGAGGGGACTAGCGGGGGTCGGGGAGCTGTTTTTT. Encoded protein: CAWRGLAGVGELFF.

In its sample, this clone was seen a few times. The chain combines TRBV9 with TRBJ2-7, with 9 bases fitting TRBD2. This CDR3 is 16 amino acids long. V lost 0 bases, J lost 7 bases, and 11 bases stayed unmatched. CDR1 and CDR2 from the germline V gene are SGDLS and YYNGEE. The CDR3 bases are TGTGCCAGCAGCGTAGGAGGGCCTAGCGGGGTGGGGGAGCAGTACTTC. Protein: CASSVGGPSGVGEQYF.